The source of this T cell receptor beta chain is a study of siplizumab effects on memory and regulatory T cells. Study findings and constraints: Memory cells that were CD4+ and unstimulated gave rise to alloreactive sequences, which siplizumab significantly reduced.

Some clones are missing from TCRdb's copy, which holds only in-frame ones; the method was immunoSEQ multiplex PCR. The data show just under 85,000 clones, approximately 86% seen once. Turning to this clone: Its antigen is still unknown.

Germline V gives CDR1 SGHAT, CDR2 FQDESV (reference sequence). The CDR3 consists of 13 residues. V lost 4 bases, J lost 8 bases, and 7 bases stayed unmatched. Sequencing was done on a sample of Tregs sorted from blood. The TCR sequence derives from a human donor in good health. The chain carries TRBV11-1 and TRBJ1-2; 7 bases map to TRBD1. The CDR3 reads CASSSQGFGGYTF. The CDR3 DNA reads TGTGCCAGCAGCTCACAGGGGTTCGGAGGCTACACCTTC.